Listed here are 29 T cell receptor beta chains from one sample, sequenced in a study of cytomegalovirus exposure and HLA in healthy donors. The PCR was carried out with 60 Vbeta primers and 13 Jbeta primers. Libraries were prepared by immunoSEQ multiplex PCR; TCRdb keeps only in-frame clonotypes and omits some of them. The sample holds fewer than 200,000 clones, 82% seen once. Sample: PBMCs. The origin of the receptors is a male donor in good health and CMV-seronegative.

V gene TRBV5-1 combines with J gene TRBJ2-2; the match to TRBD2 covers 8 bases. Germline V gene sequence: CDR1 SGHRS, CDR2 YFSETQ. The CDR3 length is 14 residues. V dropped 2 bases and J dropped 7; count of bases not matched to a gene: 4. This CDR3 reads CASSLVAGSGELFF. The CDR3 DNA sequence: TGCGCCAGCAGCTTAGTAGCGGGGAGCGGGGAGCTGTTTTTT.

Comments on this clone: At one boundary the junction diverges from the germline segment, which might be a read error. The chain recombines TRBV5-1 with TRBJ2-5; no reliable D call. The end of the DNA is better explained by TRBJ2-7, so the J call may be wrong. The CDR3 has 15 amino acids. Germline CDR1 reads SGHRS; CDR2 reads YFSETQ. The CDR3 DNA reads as TGCGCCAGCAGCTTGGACGGGTCATACTCCAACGAGCAGTACTTC. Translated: CASSLDGSYSNEQYF.

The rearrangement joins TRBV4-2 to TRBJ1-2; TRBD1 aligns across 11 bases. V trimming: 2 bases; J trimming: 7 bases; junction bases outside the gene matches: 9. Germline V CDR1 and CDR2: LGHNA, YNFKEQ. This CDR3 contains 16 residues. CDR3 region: CASSQYSGTGGGGYTF. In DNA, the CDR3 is TGTGCCAGCAGCCAATATTCCGGGACAGGGGGTGGTGGCTACACCTTC.

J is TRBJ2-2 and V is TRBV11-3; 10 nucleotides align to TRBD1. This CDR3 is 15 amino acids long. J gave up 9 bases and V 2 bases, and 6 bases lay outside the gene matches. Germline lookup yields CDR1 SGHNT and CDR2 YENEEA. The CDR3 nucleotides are TGTGCCAGCAGCTTATCCGGGACAGGGGTTAGGGAGCTGTTTTTT. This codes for CASSLSGTGVRELFF.

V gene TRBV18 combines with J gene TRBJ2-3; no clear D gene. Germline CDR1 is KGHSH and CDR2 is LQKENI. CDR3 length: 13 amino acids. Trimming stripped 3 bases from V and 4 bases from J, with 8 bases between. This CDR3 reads CASSPLSADTQYF. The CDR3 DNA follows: TGTGCCAGCTCACCGTTGTCGGCAGATACGCAGTATTTT. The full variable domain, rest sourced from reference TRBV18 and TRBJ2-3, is NAGVMQNPRHLVRRRGQEARLRCSPMKGHSHVYWYRQLPEEGLKFMVYLQKENIIDESGMPKERFSAEFPKEGPSILRIQQVVRGDSAAYFCASSPLSADTQYFGPGTRLTVL.

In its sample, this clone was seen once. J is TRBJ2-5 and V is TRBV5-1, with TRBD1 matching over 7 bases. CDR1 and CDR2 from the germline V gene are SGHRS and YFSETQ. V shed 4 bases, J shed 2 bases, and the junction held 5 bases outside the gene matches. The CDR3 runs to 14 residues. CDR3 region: CASSPGQAQETQYF. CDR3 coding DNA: TGCGCCAGCAGCCCCGGACAGGCTCAAGAGACCCAGTACTTC. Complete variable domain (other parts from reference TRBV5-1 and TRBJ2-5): KAGVTQTPRYLIKTRGQQVTLSCSPISGHRSVSWYQQTPGQGLQFLFEYFSETQRNKGNFPGRFSGRQFSNSRSEMNVSTLELGDSALYLCASSPGQAQETQYFGPGTRLLVL.

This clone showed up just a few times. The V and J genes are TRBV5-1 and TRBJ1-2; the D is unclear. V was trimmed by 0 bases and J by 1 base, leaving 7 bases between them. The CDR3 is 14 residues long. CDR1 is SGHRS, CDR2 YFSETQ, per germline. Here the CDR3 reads CASSLVDINYGYTF. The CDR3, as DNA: TGCGCCAGCAGCTTGGTTGACATTAACTATGGCTACACCTTC.

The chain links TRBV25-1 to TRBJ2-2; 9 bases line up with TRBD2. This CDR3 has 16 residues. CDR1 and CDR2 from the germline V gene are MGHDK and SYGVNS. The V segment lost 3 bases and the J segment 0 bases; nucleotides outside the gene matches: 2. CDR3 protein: CASSDRLAANTGELFF. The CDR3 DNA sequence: TGTGCCAGCAGTGACCGACTAGCGGCGAACACCGGGGAGCTGTTTTTT. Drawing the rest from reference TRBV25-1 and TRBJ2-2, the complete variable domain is EADIYQTPRYLVIGTGKKITLECSQTMGHDKMYWYQQDPGMELHLIHYSYGVNSTEKGDLSSESTVSRIRTEHFPLTLESARPSHTSQYLCASSDRLAANTGELFFGEGSRLTVL.

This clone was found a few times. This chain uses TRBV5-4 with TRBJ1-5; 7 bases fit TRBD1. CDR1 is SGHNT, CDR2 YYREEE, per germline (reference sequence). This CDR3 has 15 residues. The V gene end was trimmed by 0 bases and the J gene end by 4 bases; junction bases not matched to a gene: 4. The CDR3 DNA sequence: TGTGCCAGCAGCTTGGGCGGGACAGTTAATCAGCCCCAGCATTTT. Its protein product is CASSLGGTVNQPQHF.

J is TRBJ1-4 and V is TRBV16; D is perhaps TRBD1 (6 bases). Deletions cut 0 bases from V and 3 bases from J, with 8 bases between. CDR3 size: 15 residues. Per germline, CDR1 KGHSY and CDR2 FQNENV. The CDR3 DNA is TGTGCCAGCAGCCAATCACAGGGTCCTAATGAAAAACTGTTTTTT. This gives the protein CASSQSQGPNEKLFF.

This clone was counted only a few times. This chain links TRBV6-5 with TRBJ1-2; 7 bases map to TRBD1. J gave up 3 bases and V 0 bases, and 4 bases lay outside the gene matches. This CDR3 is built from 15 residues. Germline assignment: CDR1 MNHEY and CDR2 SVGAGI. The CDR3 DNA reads TGTGCCAGCAGTTACTCCGGGACAGTCCACTATGGCTACACCTTC. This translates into CASSYSGTVHYGYTF.

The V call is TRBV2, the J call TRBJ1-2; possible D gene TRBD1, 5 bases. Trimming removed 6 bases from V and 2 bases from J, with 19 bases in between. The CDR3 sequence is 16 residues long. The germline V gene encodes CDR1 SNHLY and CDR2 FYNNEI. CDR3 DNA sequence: TGTGCCAGCAGGAAAGGCAGGGCCGGAACGAACTATGGCTACACCTTC. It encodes CASRKGRAGTNYGYTF.

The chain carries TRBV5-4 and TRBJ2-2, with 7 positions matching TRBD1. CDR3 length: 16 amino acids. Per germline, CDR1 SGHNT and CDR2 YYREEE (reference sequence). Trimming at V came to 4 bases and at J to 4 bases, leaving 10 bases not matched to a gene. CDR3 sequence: CASSLGGNRGTGELFF. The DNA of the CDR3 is TGTGCCAGCAGCCTGGGCGGAAACAGGGGCACCGGGGAGCTGTTTTTT.

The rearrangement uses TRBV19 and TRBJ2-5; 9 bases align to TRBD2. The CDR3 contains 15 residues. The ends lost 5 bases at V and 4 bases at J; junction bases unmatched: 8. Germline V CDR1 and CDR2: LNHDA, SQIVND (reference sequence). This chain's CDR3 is CASSLSSGGRETQYF. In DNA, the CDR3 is TGTGCCAGTAGTTTATCAAGCGGGGGGCGAGAGACCCAGTACTTC. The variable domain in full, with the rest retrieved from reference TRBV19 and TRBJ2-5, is DGGITQSPKYLFRKEGQNVTLSCEQNLNHDAMYWYRQDPGQGLRLIYYSQIVNDFQKGDIAEGYSVSREKKESFPLTVTSAQKNPTAFYLCASSLSSGGRETQYFGPGTRLLVL.

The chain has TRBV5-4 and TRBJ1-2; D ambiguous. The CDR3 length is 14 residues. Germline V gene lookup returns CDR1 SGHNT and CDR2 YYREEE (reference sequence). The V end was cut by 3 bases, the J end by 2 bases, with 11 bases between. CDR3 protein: CASSSGGPNYGYTF. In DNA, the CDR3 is TGTGCCAGCAGCTCCGGAGGGCCCAACTATGGCTACACCTTC.

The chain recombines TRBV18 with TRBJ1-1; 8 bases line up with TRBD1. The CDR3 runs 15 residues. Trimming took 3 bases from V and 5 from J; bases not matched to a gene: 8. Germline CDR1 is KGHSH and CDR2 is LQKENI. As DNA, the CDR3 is TGTGCCAGCTCACCTGAGGGAGACAGGGGAACTGAAGCTTTCTTT. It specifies CASSPEGDRGTEAFF.

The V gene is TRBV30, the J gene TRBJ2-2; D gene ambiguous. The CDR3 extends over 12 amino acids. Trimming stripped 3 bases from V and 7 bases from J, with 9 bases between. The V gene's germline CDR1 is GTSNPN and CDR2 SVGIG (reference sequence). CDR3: CAWRAYNGELFF. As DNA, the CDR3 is TGTGCCTGGAGGGCTTATAACGGGGAGCTGTTTTTT.

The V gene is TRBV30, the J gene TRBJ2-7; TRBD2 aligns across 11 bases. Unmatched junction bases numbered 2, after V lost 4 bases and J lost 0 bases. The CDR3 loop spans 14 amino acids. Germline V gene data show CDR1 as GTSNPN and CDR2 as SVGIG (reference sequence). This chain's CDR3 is CAWKGLADSYEQYF. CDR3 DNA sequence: TGTGCCTGGAAGGGACTAGCGGACTCCTACGAGCAGTACTTC.

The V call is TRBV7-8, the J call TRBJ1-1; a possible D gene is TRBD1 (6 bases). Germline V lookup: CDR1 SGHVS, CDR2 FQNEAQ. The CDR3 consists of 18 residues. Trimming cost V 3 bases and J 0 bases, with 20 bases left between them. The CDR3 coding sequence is TGTGCCAGCAGCTTTACTAGACAGGTTTTCTTCATGAACACTGAAGCTTTCTTT. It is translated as CASSFTRQVFFMNTEAFF.

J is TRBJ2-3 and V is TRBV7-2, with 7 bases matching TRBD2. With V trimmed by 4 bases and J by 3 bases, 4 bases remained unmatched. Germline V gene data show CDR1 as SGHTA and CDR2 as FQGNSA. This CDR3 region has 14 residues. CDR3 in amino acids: CASSSRAGTDTQYF. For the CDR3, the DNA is TGTGCCAGCAGCTCCCGAGCGGGGACAGATACGCAGTATTTT.

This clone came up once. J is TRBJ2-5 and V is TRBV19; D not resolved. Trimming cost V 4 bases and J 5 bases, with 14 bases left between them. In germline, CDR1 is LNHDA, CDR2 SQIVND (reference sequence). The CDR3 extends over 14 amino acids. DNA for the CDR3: TGTGCCAGTAGTACCTTAGAGGTTGGGGAGACCCAGTACTTC. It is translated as CASSTLEVGETQYF.

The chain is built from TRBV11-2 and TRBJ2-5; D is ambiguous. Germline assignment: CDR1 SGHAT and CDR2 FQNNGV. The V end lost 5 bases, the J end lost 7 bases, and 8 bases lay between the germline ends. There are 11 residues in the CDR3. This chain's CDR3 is CASSTLGTQYF. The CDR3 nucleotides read TGTGCCAGCAGCACGCTCGGGACCCAGTACTTC.

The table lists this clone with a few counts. The CDR3 DNA sequence: TGTGCCAGCAGCTTAGTGGGACTAGCGGGGTTAAACGAGCAGTACTTC. It encodes CASSLVGLAGLNEQYF. The chain uses TRBV11-2 and TRBJ2-7; 13 bases are a match to TRBD2. J gave up 5 bases and V 1 base, and 5 bases lay outside the gene matches. Germline CDR1 reads SGHAT; CDR2 reads FQNNGV. The CDR3 has 16 amino acids.

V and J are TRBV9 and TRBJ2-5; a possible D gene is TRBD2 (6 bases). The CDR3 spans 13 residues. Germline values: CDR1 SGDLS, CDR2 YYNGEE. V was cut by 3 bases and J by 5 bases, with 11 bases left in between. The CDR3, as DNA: TGTGCCAGCAGCGATCGGGAGTGGGAGACCCAGTACTTC. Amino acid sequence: CASSDREWETQYF.

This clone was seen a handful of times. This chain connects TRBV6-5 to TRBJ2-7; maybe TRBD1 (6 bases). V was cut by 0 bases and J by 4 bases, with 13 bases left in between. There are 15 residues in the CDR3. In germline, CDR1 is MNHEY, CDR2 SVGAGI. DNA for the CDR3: TGTGCCAGCAGTTACTCCCCACAGGGCCCTTACGAGCAGTACTTC. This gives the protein CASSYSPQGPYEQYF.

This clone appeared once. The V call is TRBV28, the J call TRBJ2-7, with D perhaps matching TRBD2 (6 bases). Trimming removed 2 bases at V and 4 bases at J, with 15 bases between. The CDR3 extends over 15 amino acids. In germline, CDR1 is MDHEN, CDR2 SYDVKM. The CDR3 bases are TGTGCCAGCAGTTTAGGGCTAGCGCTCCCGTACGAGCAGTACTTC. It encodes CASSLGLALPYEQYF.

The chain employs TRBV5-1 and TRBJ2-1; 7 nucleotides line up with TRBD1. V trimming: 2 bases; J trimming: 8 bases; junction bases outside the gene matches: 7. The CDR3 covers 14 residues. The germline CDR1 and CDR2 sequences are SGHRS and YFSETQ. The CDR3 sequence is CASSLGDSGHEQFF. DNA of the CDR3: TGCGCCAGCAGCTTAGGGGACAGTGGGCATGAGCAGTTCTTC. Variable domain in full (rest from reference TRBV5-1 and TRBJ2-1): KAGVTQTPRYLIKTRGQQVTLSCSPISGHRSVSWYQQTPGQGLQFLFEYFSETQRNKGNFPGRFSGRQFSNSRSEMNVSTLELGDSALYLCASSLGDSGHEQFFGPGTRLTVL.

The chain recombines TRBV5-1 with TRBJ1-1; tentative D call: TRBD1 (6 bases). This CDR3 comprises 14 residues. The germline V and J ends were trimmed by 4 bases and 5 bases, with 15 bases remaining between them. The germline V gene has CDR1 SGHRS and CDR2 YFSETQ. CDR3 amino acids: CASSNGGAGTEAFF. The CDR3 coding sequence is TGCGCCAGCAGCAATGGGGGGGCCGGGACTGAAGCTTTCTTT.

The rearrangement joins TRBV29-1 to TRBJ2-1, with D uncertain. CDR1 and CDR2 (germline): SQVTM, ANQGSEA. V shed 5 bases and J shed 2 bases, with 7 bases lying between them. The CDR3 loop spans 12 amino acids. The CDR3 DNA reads TGCAGCGTTCTCACAACCTACAATGAGCAGTTCTTC. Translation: CSVLTTYNEQFF.